This T cell receptor (beta chain) comes out of a study of T cells in Graves' hyperthyroidism and ophthalmopathy (dated by TCRdb to between 2018 and 2021). General notes on the study: Peripheral blood was sampled at the time of initial diagnosis, prior to any treatment. The approximately 98 discovery patients were randomly divided into training and test sets at a 7:3 ratio. After blood sampling, hyperthyroidism patients were treated with methimazole at a starting dose of 30 mg daily, and ophthalmopathy patients were treated with high-dose intravenous methylprednisolone. The paper describes TCR Vbeta CDR3 sequencing of 135 peripheral blood samples, made up of approximately 40 ophthalmopathy patients, roughly 80 hyperthyroidism patients and around 17 progressor patients. Prospective prediction of ophthalmopathy was tested in an independent validation cohort consisting of 18 to 20 hyperthyroidism patients and some 16 patients who later progressed to ophthalmopathy. TCR V-J signatures able to tell the groups apart were searched for in a discovery cohort of 95 to 100 patients, of whom 43 had Graves' ophthalmopathy and some 60 had stable Graves' hyperthyroidism. Thyroid tissue and blood T-cell repertoires from six Graves' hyperthyroidism patients were also compared in the study. The study at large found these results: In cross-validation, a model built on a 13 V-J signature told ophthalmopathy apart from stable hyperthyroidism with approximately 91% sensitivity and roughly 82% specificity, and in testing the same model reached 80%/75%. Sample size was not statistically predetermined, and blinding of investigators to group allocation was not performed. In validation, progression to ophthalmopathy was predicted by the model with 70.59% sensitivity and 72% to 85% specificity, a median of about 6.8 months before onset. Most expanded thyroid clonotypes (frequency above 0.001) were also detected in blood, suggesting blood repertoires may reflect thyroid immune responses.

Hyperthyroidism patients were newly diagnosed, had a disease duration of under 2 months, and were aged 18 to 65 years. Any patient with an uncontrolled infection, another autoimmune disease, pregnancy or lactation was excluded. Diagnoses relied on clinical symptoms, serum thyroxine and TRAb, thyroid ultrasound and orbital computed tomography. For progressor patients, blood was drawn at the first diagnosis of hyperthyroidism, before any ophthalmopathy symptoms had appeared. PBMCs were isolated from about 9.1 ml of fresh peripheral blood by Ficoll-Paque density gradient centrifugation. Progressor patients were first diagnosed with Graves' hyperthyroidism and then developed ophthalmopathy during follow-up. Total RNA was extracted with Trizol reagent, and quality was checked on an Agilent 2100 Bioanalyzer. The TCR beta CDR3 regions were amplified from RNA transcripts. The TCR CDR3 was subjected to a first round of RT-PCR using the HTBI primer set and the Qiagen OneStep RT-PCR kit. A second multiplex PCR round built the libraries, followed by size selection and purification. Libraries were sequenced paired-end with 100 bp reads on an Illumina HiSeq2000. Under the source paper's analysis protocol: Raw data were processed with SOAPnuke, discarding reads with adapters, uncalled bases, mean Phred below 15, or no exact constant-primer or identifier match. High-quality paired reads were merged using COPE v1.2.5, and each unique nucleotide sequence was defined as a clonotype. Clonotypes were aligned to IMGT TRBV, TRBD and TRBJ reference segments using MiTCR v1.1. The analysis was restricted to V-J combinations with a frequency above 0.0001, which together covered 99% to 99.2% of the repertoires. The TCS score was defined as F50 (clonal expansion) divided by E x V (chaos), with BLOSUM62-based TCRdist calculated between CDR3 peptides within each V-J. Welch's t-statistics and random forest reduced 500 to 550 V-J features to 13, which were used in a naive Bayes classifier (R e1071). Starting from the raw public reads, TCRdb applied fastp trimming at Q25, assembled clones with MiXCR and retained in-frame beta chains. Duplicate CDR3 protein sequences are folded into a single record with the most common DNA and genes. TCRdb's processing, not the study's, gives the V and J calls here. The sample table lists some 600,000 distinct CDR3 sequences, over 11% of them with a count of one. The biggest ten clones account for around 5.4% of the sample.

This clonotype came up many times. Its antigen is unknown. There are no base qualities to consult, and no much larger clone falls within one base. The origin of this receptor is a woman aged 25 to 39 with Graves' hyperthyroidism that later progressed to Graves' ophthalmopathy. The sequenced material came from blood.

The CDR3 reads CASSLHQDGSKGAAFF. The nucleotide sequence reads TGTGCCAGCAGTCTCCACCAGGACGGTTCAAAGGGGGCAGCTTTCTTT. The rearrangement combines TRBV28 with TRBJ1-1; TRBD1 matches 7 bases in the middle. The CDR3 contains 16 residues, cysteine and phenylalanine counted. The entry retains the CDR3 DNA only, 48 bases that are in frame from base 1. The junction shows trimming of 5 bases on V and 10 bases on J, and the gene matches do not reach 19 bases of it. CDR1 MDHEN and CDR2 SYDVKM were looked up in the germline V gene. With the portions outside the CDR3 filled from the reference TRBV28 and TRBJ1-1 genes, the complete variable region becomes DVKVTQSSRYLVKRTGEKVFLECVQDMDHENMFWYRQDPGLGLRLIYFSYDVKMKEKGDIPEGYSVSREKKERFSLILESASTNQTSMYLCASSLHQDGSKGAAFFGQGTRLTVV.